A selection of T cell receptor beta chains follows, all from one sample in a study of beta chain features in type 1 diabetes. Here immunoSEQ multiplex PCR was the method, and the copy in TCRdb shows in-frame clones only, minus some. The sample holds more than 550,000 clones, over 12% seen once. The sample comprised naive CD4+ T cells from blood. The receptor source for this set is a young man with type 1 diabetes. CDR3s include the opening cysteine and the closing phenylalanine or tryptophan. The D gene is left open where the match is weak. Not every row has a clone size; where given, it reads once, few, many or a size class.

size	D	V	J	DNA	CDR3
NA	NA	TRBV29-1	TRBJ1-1	TGCAGCCCCCGCATACAGGGGAACACTGAAGCTTTCTTT	CSPRIQGNTEAFF
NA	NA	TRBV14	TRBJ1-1	TGTGCCAGCCCCGAACCAAAAGAGTCCTACTTGAACACTGAAGCTTTCTTT	CASPEPKESYLNTEAFF
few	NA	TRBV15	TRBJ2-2	TGTGTGGGAGAAGACGGGGAGCTGTTTTTT	CVGEDGELFF
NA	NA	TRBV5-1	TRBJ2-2	TGCGCCAGCAGCGGACAGGGAGGGGCCGGGGAGCTGTTTTTT	CASSGQGGAGELFF
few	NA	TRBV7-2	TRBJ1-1	TGTGCCAGCAGCCTCAGTGGGGCGAGGAACACTGAAGCTTTCTTT	CASSLSGARNTEAFF
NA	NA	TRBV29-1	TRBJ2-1	TGCAGCCTCAATGAGCAGTTCTTC	CSLNEQFF
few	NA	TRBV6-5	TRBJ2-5	TGTGCCAGCAGACCGGACCACCTCGAAACCCAGTACTTC	CASRPDHLETQYF
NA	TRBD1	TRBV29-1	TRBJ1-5	TGCAGCGTTGGCGAGAGGGGGCTGGGAAACAATCAGCCCCAGCATTTT	CSVGERGLGNNQPQHF
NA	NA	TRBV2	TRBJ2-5	TGTGCCAGCAGTGCTGAAGAATTAGAGACCCAGTACTTC	CASSAEELETQYF
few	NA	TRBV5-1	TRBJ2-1	TGCGCCAGCAGCTTCGGGGGCTTATACAATGAGCAGTTCTTC	CASSFGGLYNEQFF
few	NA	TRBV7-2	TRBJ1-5	TGTGCCAGCAGCTTAGTGGGGCAGGGCAATCAGCCCCAGCATTTT	CASSLVGQGNQPQHF
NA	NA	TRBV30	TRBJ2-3	TGTGCCTGGAGCCGGAGACTACCGAGCACAGATACGCAGTATTTT	CAWSRRLPSTDTQYF
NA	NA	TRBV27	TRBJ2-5	TGTGCCAGCAGTGGTACGCCCCCGGGACGGTATCGTGAGACCCAGTACTTC	CASSGTPPGRYRETQYF
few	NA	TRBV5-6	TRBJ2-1	TGTGCCAGCAGCCGTGACAGAGAGCAGTTCTTC	CASSRDREQFF
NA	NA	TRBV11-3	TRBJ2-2	TGTGCCAGCAGCGACTACAGGGTAACCGGGGAGCTGTTTTTT	CASSDYRVTGELFF
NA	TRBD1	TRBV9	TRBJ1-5	TGTGCCAGCAGCTTGACAGGGGGCGCGGGTCAGCCCCAGCATTTT	CASSLTGGAGQPQHF
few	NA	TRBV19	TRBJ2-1	TGTGCCACGACCGAGGACTACCCTGCCTACAATGAGCAGTTCTTC	CATTEDYPAYNEQFF
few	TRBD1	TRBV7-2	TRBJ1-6	TGTGCCAGCAGTTCAGGACAGGGAGACAGTTCACCCCTCCACTTT	CASSSGQGDSSPLHF
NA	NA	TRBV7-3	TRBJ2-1	TGTGCCAGCAGCTTAACGGCTACAACCATTGTCCATGAGCAGTTCTTC	CASSLTATTIVHEQFF
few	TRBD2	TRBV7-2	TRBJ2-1	TGTGCCAGCAGCTTCCCCAAGGACGGCGGGAGTGAGGCCTACAATGAGCAGTTCTTC	CASSFPKDGGSEAYNEQFF
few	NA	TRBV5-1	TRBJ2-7	TGCGCCAGCAGCTTAGGGCAGTTAGCCTACGAGCAGTACTTC	CASSLGQLAYEQYF
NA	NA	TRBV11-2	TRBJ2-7	TGTGCCAGCAGCCCAAATGACGGGAGCTCCTACGAGCAGTACTTC	CASSPNDGSSYEQYF
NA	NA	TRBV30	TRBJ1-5	TGTGCCTGGAGTGCAGGGTCCCAGCCCCAGCATTTT	CAWSAGSQPQHF
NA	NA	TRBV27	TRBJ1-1	TGTGCCAGCAGTCGAGATCAGGTGAACACTGAAGCTTTCTTT	CASSRDQVNTEAFF
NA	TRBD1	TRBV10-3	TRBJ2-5	TGTGCCATCAGTGAGTCGACAGGGGAAGAGACCCAGTACTTC	CAISESTGEETQYF
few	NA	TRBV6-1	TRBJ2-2	TGTGCCAGCAGTGCACTTGACACCGGGGAGCTGTTTTTT	CASSALDTGELFF
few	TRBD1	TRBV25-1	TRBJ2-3	TGTGCCAGCAGTACGCGGACAGGGGTAGATACGCAGTATTTT	CASSTRTGVDTQYF
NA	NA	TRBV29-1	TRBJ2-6	TGCAGCGTTGAAGGAGTCTCTGGGGCCAACGTCCTGACTTTC	CSVEGVSGANVLTF